This TCR beta chain was identified in a study of T cell clonality in common variable immunodeficiency. At least ten counts were recorded for this clone. The antigen is undetermined. The read falls 3 residues short of the CDR3 end, and the missing part is taken from the germline J gene. Study-level points and caveats: Shared TCRbeta clones were fewer between CVID subjects than controls. Links between repertoire features and CVID complications were heterogeneity-limited. CVID subjects had higher TCRbeta clonality than healthy controls, most marked in about a third. Reportedly, TCR beta sequences from common variable immunodeficiency showed fewer deletions and N-nucleotide insertions.

Sequencing was performed with immunoSEQ multiplex PCR; in TCRdb, only in-frame clones are kept and a portion is missing. This sample comprises 45,000 to 55,000 clones, none seen once only. CDR3 length: 17 amino acids. In germline, CDR1 is WNHNN, CDR2 SYGVQD (reference sequence). After removal of 0 bases from V and 2 bases from J, the junction contained 7 bases not matched to a gene. The sequencing input was peripheral blood mononuclear cells. The gene calls are TRBV10-1 and TRBJ2-3; 8 bases agree with TRBD2. The receptor's source is a person aged 18 to 70 in good health. CDR3 region: CASSESFAGGITDTQYF. The CDR3 bases that were read are TGCGCCAGCAGTGAGTCATTCGCGGGAGGAATCACAGATACG.